This T cell receptor (beta chain) was documented in a study of blood T cells in healthy people across ages. Sample-barcoded 5' priming and a J-beta primer mix drove a second PCR of roughly 6 to 12 cycles. TCRdb called the 5' RACE reads again in MiXCR, with one record for every CDR3 protein. The table has approximately 360,000 distinct CDR3 sequences, about 49% seen once. The table lists this clonotype with a few counts. Antigen unknown. The CDR3 has 16 amino acids. Germline V gene lookup returns CDR1 DFQATT and CDR2 SNEGSKA (reference sequence). With V trimmed by 3 bases and J by 3 bases, 7 bases remained unmatched. Regarding the study as a whole: Strong correlation was found linking TCR beta diversity to naive T cell percentage.

Each donor was a healthy Caucasian individual from Russia, aged roughly 6 to 90. Sequences were obtained from blood. The chain joins TRBV20-1 to TRBJ2-6; 8 bases match TRBD1. The clonotype comes from a man aged 55 to 69 in good health. Here the CDR3 reads CSASRQGAGGANVLTF. The CDR3 coding sequence is TGCAGTGCTAGTAGGCAGGGGGCCGGTGGGGCCAACGTCCTGACTTTC.